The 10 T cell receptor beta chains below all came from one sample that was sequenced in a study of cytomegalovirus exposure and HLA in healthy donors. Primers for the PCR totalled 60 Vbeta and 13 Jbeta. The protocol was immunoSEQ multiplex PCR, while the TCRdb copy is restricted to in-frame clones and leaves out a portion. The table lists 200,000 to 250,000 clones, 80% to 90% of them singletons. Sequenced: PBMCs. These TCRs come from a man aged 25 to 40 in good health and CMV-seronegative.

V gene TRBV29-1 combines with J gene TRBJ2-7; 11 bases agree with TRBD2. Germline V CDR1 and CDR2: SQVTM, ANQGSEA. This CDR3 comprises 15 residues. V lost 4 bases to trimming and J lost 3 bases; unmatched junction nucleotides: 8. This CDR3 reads CSVVPSGGSSYEQYF. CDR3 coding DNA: TGCAGCGTTGTTCCTAGCGGGGGGTCCAGCTACGAGCAGTACTTC.

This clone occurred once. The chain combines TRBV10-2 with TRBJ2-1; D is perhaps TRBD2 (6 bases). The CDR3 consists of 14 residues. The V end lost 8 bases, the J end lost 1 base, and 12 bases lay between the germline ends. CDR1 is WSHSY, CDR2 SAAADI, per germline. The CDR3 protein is CASGPEGSYNEQFF. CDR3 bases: TGCGCCAGCGGTCCGGAGGGTTCCTACAATGAGCAGTTCTTC.

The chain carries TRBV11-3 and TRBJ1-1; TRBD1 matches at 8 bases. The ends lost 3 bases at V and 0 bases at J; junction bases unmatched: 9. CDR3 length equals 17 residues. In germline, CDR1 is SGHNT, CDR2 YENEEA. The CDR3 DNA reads TGTGCCAGCAGCTTCGGCGGACAGGGAGGCATGAACACTGAAGCTTTCTTT. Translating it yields CASSFGGQGGMNTEAFF.

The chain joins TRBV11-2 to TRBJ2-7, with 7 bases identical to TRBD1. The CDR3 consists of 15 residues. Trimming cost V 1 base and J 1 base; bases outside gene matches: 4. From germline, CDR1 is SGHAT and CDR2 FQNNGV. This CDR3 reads CASSLGAGGSYEQYF. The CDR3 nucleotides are TGTGCCAGCAGCTTAGGAGCAGGGGGATCCTACGAGCAGTACTTC.

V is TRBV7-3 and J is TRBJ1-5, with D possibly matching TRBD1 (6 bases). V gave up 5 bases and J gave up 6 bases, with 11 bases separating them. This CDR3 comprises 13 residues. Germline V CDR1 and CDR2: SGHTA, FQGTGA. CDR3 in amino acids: CASSPGGGQPQHF. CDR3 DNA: TGTGCCAGCAGCCCGGGGGGCGGTCAGCCCCAGCATTTT.

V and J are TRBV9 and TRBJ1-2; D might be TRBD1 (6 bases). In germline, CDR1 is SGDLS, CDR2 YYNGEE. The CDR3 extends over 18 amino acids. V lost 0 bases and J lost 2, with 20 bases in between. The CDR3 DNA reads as TGTGCCAGCAGCGTAGACCAGGGGTGGTCCTTATTAAACTATGGCTACACCTTC. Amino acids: CASSVDQGWSLLNYGYTF.

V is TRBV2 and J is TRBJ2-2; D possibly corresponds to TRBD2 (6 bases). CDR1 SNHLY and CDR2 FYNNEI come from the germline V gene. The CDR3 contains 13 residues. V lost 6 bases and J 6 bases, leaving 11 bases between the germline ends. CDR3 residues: CASRRLVAGELFF. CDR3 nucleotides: TGTGCCAGCAGGCGACTAGTCGCCGGGGAGCTGTTTTTT.

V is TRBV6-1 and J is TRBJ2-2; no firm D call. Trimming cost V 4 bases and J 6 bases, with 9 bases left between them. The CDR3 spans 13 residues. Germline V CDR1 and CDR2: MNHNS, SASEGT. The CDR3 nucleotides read TGTGCCAGCAGTGTTTTGGCGGCCGGGGAGCTGTTTTTT. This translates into CASSVLAAGELFF.

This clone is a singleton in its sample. The DNA of the CDR3 is TGCGCCAGCAGCCAAGGGAGGACCATGAGCTCCTACGAGCAGTACTTC. This sequence encodes CASSQGRTMSSYEQYF. V usage is TRBV4-1 and J usage is TRBJ2-5; tentative D call: TRBD2 (5 bases). The DNA end lines up better with TRBJ2-7; the J call may be wrong. Germline CDR1 and CDR2: MGHRA and YSYEKL. This CDR3 is built from 16 residues.

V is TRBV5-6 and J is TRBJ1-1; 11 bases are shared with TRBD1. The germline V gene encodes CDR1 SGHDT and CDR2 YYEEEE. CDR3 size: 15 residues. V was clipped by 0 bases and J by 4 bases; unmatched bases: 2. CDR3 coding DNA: TGTGCCAGCAGCTTGGTAGGGACAGGGGGCACTGAAGCTTTCTTT. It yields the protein CASSLVGTGGTEAFF.